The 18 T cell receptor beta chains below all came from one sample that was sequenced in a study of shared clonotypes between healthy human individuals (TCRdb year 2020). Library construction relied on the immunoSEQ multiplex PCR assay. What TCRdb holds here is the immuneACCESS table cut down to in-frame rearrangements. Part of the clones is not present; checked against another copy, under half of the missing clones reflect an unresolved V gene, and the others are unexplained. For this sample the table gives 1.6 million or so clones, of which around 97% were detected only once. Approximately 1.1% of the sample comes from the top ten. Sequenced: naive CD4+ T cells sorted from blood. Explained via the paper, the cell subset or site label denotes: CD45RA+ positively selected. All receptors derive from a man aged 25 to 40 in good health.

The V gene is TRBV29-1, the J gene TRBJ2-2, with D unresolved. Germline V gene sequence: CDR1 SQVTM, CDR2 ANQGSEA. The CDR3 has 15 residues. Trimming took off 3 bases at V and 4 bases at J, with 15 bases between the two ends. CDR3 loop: CSVDFGRVGTGELFF. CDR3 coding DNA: TGCAGCGTTGATTTCGGTCGGGTGGGCACCGGGGAGCTGTTTTTT.

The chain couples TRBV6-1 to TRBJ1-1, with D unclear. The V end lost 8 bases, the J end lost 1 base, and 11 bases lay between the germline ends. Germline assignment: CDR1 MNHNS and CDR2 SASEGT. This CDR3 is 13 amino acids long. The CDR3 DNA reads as TGTGCCAGCGTGGTGTCGGGGAACACTGAAGCTTTCTTT. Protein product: CASVVSGNTEAFF.

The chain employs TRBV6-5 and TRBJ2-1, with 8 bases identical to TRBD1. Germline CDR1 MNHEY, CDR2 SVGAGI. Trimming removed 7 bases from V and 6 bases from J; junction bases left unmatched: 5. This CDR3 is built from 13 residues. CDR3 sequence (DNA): TGTGCCAGCACCGGGACAGGTACCAATGAGCAGTTCTTC. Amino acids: CASTGTGTNEQFF.

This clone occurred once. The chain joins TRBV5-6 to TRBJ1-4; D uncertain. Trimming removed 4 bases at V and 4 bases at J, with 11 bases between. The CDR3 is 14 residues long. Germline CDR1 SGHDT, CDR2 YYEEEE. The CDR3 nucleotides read TGTGCCAGCAGCAATCGGCAGTATAATGAAAAACTGTTTTTT. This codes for CASSNRQYNEKLFF. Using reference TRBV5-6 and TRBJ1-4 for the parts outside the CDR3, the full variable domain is DAGVTQSPTHLIKTRGQQVTLRCSPKSGHDTVSWYQQALGQGPQFIFQYYEEEERQRGNFPDRFSGHQFPNYSSELNVNALLLGDSALYLCASSNRQYNEKLFFGSGTQLSVL.

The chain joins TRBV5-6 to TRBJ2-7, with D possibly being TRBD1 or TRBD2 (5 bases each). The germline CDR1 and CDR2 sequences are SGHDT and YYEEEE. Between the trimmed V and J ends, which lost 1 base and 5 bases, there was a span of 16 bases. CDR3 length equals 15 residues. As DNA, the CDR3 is TGTGCCAGCAGCTTGCGGGGCTCCAGGTGGGACGAGCAGTACTTC. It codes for CASSLRGSRWDEQYF.

This chain's CDR3 is CASSQPHSASYEQYF. CDR3 sequence (DNA): TGCGCCAGCAGCCAACCACACAGTGCTTCCTACGAGCAGTACTTC. V gene TRBV4-1 combines with J gene TRBJ2-7; D gene ambiguous. Germline CDR1 is MGHRA and CDR2 is YSYEKL. V was cut by 2 bases and J by 1 base, with 12 bases left in between. This CDR3 region has 15 residues.

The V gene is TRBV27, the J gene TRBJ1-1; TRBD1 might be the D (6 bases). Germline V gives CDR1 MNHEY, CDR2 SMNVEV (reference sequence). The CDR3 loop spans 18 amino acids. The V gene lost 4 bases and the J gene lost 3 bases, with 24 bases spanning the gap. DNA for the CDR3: TGTGCCAGCAGTTCCAGCGGCAGGGGCCCGGCAAAGGACACTGAAGCTTTCTTT. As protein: CASSSSGRGPAKDTEAFF.

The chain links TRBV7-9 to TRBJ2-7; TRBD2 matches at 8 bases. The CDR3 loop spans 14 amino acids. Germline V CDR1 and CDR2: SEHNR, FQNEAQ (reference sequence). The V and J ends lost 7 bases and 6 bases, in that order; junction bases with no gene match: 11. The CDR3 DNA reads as TGTGCCAGCATCGGGAGGGACCTCCGGGGCGAGCAGTACTTC. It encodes CASIGRDLRGEQYF.

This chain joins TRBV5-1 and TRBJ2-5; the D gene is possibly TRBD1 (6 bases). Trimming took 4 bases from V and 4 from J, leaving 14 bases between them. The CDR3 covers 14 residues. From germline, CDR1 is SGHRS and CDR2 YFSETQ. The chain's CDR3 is CASSQLGGRETQYF. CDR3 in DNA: TGCGCCAGCAGCCAACTAGGGGGACGAGAGACCCAGTACTTC.

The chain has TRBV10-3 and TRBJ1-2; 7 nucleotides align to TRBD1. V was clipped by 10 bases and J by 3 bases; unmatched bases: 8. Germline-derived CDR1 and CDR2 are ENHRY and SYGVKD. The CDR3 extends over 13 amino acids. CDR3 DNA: TGTGCCAGTAACAGGGGTTCCGACTATGGCTACACCTTC. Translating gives CASNRGSDYGYTF.

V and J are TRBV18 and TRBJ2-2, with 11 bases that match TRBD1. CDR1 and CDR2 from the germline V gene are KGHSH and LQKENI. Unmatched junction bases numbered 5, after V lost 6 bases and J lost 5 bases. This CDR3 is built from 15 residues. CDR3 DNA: TGTGCCAGCTCCCTGGACAGGGGGCCGACCGGGGAGCTGTTTTTT. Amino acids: CASSLDRGPTGELFF.

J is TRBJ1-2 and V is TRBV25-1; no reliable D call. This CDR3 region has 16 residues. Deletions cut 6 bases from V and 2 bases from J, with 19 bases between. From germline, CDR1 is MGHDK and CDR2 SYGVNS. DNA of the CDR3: TGTGCCAGCAGCCCCTGGCGGCACAACCTAAACTATGGCTACACCTTC. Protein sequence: CASSPWRHNLNYGYTF.

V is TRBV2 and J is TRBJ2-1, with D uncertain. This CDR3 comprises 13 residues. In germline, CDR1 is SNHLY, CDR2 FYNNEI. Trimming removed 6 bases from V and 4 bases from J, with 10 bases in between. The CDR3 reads CASSPGQYNEQFF. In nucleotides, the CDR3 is TGTGCCAGCAGCCCGGGTCAATACAATGAGCAGTTCTTC. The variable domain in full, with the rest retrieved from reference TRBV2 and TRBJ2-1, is EPEVTQTPSHQVTQMGQEVILRCVPISNHLYFYWYRQILGQKVEFLVSFYNNEISEKSEIFDDQFSVERPDGSNFTLKIRSTKLEDSAMYFCASSPGQYNEQFFGPGTRLTVL.

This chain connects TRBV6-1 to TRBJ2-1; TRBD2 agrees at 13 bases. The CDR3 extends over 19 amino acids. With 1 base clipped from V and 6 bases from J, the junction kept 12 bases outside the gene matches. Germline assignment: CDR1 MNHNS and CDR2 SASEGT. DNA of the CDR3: TGTGCCAGCAGTGAAGACCCGGGACTAGCGGGATTCTCGGGCAATGAGCAGTTCTTC. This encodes CASSEDPGLAGFSGNEQFF.

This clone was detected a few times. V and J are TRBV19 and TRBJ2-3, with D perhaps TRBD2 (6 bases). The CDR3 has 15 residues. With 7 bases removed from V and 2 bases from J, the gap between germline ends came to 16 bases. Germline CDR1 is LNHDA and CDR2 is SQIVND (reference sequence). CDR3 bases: TGTGCCAGTATGCGGGGTCAACGACTCACAGATACGCAGTATTTT. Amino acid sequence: CASMRGQRLTDTQYF.

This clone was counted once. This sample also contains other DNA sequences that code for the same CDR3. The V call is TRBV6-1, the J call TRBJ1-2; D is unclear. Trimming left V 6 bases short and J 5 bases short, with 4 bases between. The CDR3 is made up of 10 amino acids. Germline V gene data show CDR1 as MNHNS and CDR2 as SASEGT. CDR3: CASSDYGYTF. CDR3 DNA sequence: TGTGCCAGCAGCGATTATGGCTACACCTTC.

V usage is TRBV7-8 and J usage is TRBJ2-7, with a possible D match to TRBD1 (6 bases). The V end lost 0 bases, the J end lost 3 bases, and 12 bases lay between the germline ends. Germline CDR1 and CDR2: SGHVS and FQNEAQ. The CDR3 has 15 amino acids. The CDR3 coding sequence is TGTGCCAGCAGCTTAGCGGCAGGGGTGGGCTACGAGCAGTACTTC. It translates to CASSLAAGVGYEQYF.

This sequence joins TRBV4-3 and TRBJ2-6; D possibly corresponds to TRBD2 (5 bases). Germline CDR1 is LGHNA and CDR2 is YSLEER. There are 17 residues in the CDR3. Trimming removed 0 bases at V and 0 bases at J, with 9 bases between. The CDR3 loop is CASSQEPGLSGANVLTF. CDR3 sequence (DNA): TGCGCCAGCAGCCAAGAGCCAGGACTCTCTGGGGCCAACGTCCTGACTTTC.